This T cell receptor beta chain was observed in a study of early T cells in non-severe SARS-CoV-2 infection. Overall study: Bulk RNA from unsorted whole blood was sequenced; chains were unpaired.

This clonotype was seen ten or more times. Its antigen is undetermined. Whole-study findings and limits: VDJdb matching, biased toward anti-spike CD8 responses, missed private and CD4 specificities.

The V gene lost 0 bases and the J gene lost 1 base, with 15 bases spanning the gap. The germline V gene encodes CDR1 LGHNA and CDR2 YSLEER. The CDR3 spans 17 residues. MiXCR was run by TCRdb on the 5' RACE reads, yielding one entry per CDR3 protein. The sample has 30,000 to 35,000 distinct CDR3 sequences; around 4.3% are singletons. The source is an adult who was a healthcare worker with PCR-confirmed SARS-CoV-2 infection or an uninfected control (not recorded which). The chain employs TRBV4-3 and TRBJ1-1, with a possible D match to TRBD1 (5 bases). Sequenced sample: whole blood. CDR3 in amino acids: CASSQDWQGEPNTEAFF. In nucleotides, the CDR3 is TGCGCCAGCAGCCAAGATTGGCAGGGAGAACCGAACACTGAAGCTTTCTTT.